Listed below are T cell receptor beta chains from one sample, sequenced in a study of shared clonotypes between healthy human individuals. Measured with immunoSEQ multiplex PCR; TCRdb has only the in-frame clones, and not every one. Of fewer than 550,000 clones detected, 60% to 80% appear once; the ten largest clones hold around an eighth. Sequences were obtained from PBMCs. The receptor source for this set is a woman in her thirties or forties in good health. Some clones in this sample may be carry-over from other donors' samples. Both conserved end residues are part of each CDR3. A D gene is named only where the DNA matches it firmly. Only some rows state a clone size, as once, few, many or a class for expanded clones.

abundance: -
j_gene: TRBJ2-7
v_gene: TRBV7-6
d_gene: TRBD1
CDR3nt: TGTGCCAGCAGCTTACGGACAGGCGGTTTGTACGAGCAGTACTTC
CDR3aa: CASSLRTGGLYEQYF

abundance: -
j_gene: TRBJ1-4
v_gene: TRBV15
d_gene: -
CDR3nt: TGTGCCACCAGCAGAGAAGTAAGAAATGGCGAAAAACTGTTTTTT
CDR3aa: CATSREVRNGEKLFF

abundance: -
j_gene: TRBJ1-5
v_gene: TRBV29-1
d_gene: TRBD1
CDR3nt: TGCAGCGCACTGACAGGGTATAGCAATCAGCCCCAGCATTTT
CDR3aa: CSALTGYSNQPQHF

abundance: many
j_gene: TRBJ2-1
v_gene: TRBV6-4
d_gene: -
CDR3nt: TGTGCCAGCAGTGACGGGGGCGGAGGGAATGAGCAGTTCTTC
CDR3aa: CASSDGGGGNEQFF

abundance: -
j_gene: TRBJ2-3
v_gene: TRBV18
d_gene: -
CDR3nt: TGTGCCAGCTCACCAAAGTCGGGCGACACAGATACGCAGTATTTT
CDR3aa: CASSPKSGDTDTQYF

abundance: -
j_gene: TRBJ2-5
v_gene: TRBV15
d_gene: -
CDR3nt: TGTGCCACCAGCAGAGACCACCAAGAGACCCAGTACTTC
CDR3aa: CATSRDHQETQYF

abundance: -
j_gene: TRBJ2-7
v_gene: TRBV28
d_gene: TRBD1
CDR3nt: TGTGCCAGCAGGGCGACAGGGGGACTGTACGAGCAGTACTTC
CDR3aa: CASRATGGLYEQYF

abundance: -
j_gene: TRBJ1-1
v_gene: TRBV28
d_gene: -
CDR3nt: TGTGCCAGCCGCCTAGGGCGCCGGGAGACTGAAGCTTTCTTT
CDR3aa: CASRLGRRETEAFF

abundance: once
j_gene: TRBJ1-2
v_gene: TRBV28
d_gene: TRBD1
CDR3nt: TGTGCCAGCACCCAACCCGACAGGGGGTACTATGGCTACACCTTC
CDR3aa: CASTQPDRGYYGYTF

abundance: -
j_gene: TRBJ1-5
v_gene: TRBV10-3
d_gene: TRBD1
CDR3nt: TGTGCCATCAGTGAGTCGGAGGGGGCAGCTGGCAATCAGCCCCAGCATTTT
CDR3aa: CAISESEGAAGNQPQHF

abundance: -
j_gene: TRBJ2-1
v_gene: TRBV7-7
d_gene: TRBD2
CDR3nt: TGTGCTAGCAGCCCGACTAGCGGGAGGGCCTGGAATGAGCAGTTCTTC
CDR3aa: CASSPTSGRAWNEQFF

abundance: -
j_gene: TRBJ2-7
v_gene: TRBV9
d_gene: TRBD2
CDR3nt: TGTGCCAGCAGCGGTCTAGCGGGCAACTACGAGCAGTACTTC
CDR3aa: CASSGLAGNYEQYF

abundance: -
j_gene: TRBJ2-2
v_gene: TRBV2
d_gene: TRBD2
CDR3nt: TGTGCCAGCAGTGTCAGCGGGAGGACCGGGGAGCTGTTTTTT
CDR3aa: CASSVSGRTGELFF

abundance: -
j_gene: TRBJ2-2
v_gene: TRBV7-3
d_gene: -
CDR3nt: TGTGCCAGCAGCTCGAATCCCAATAGCGGGGAGCTGTTTTTT
CDR3aa: CASSSNPNSGELFF

abundance: -
j_gene: TRBJ2-7
v_gene: TRBV6-1
d_gene: -
CDR3nt: TGTGCCAGCAGGCTCGGAAACCCCTACGAGCAGTACTTC
CDR3aa: CASRLGNPYEQYF

abundance: -
j_gene: TRBJ1-2
v_gene: TRBV28
d_gene: TRBD1
CDR3nt: TGTGCCAGCAGTTCGCCGGGACAGGAGAACTATGGCTACACCTTC
CDR3aa: CASSSPGQENYGYTF

abundance: -
j_gene: TRBJ1-6
v_gene: TRBV5-1
d_gene: -
CDR3nt: TGCGCCAGCAGCTTGGAGAACTATAATTCACCCCTCCACTTT
CDR3aa: CASSLENYNSPLHF

abundance: -
j_gene: TRBJ1-6
v_gene: TRBV11-2
d_gene: -
CDR3nt: TGTGCCAGCAGTGAAGGGGTCGGCAGCCTCTTCAGGTCACCCCTCCACTTT
CDR3aa: CASSEGVGSLFRSPLHF

abundance: -
j_gene: TRBJ2-2
v_gene: TRBV29-1
d_gene: -
CDR3nt: TGCAGCGTTGAAGATCGACGGTACACCGGGGAGCTGTTTTTT
CDR3aa: CSVEDRRYTGELFF

abundance: few
j_gene: TRBJ2-1
v_gene: TRBV2
d_gene: -
CDR3nt: TGTGCCAGCAGGGCAGGGGAGGTCGGGGAGCAGTTCTTC
CDR3aa: CASRAGEVGEQFF

abundance: -
j_gene: TRBJ2-2
v_gene: TRBV11-2
d_gene: -
CDR3nt: TGTGCCAGCAGCCCGATCAAGACCGGGGAGCTGTTTTTT
CDR3aa: CASSPIKTGELFF

abundance: few
j_gene: TRBJ1-2
v_gene: TRBV18
d_gene: TRBD1
CDR3nt: TGTGCCAGCTCATCGACACGGGACAGCACCTCGGGCTACACCTTC
CDR3aa: CASSSTRDSTSGYTF

abundance: -
j_gene: TRBJ2-7
v_gene: TRBV5-1
d_gene: TRBD1
CDR3nt: TGCGCCAGCAGCTCATCGACAGGGAACTACGAGCAGTACTTC
CDR3aa: CASSSSTGNYEQYF

abundance: few
j_gene: TRBJ2-2
v_gene: TRBV2
d_gene: -
CDR3nt: TGTGCCAGCAGTGGAATGGGGACCGGGGAGCTGTTTTTT
CDR3aa: CASSGMGTGELFF

abundance: -
j_gene: TRBJ1-3
v_gene: TRBV9
d_gene: -
CDR3nt: TGTGCCAGCAGCGTAGGGGGGGCCGCCAGCTCTGGAAACACCATATATTTT
CDR3aa: CASSVGGAASSGNTIYF

abundance: -
j_gene: TRBJ2-7
v_gene: TRBV14
d_gene: TRBD1
CDR3nt: TGTGCCAGCAGCCCATTTATGGGACAGGGGAGATCCTACGAGCAGTACTTC
CDR3aa: CASSPFMGQGRSYEQYF

abundance: -
j_gene: TRBJ2-2
v_gene: TRBV6-4
d_gene: -
CDR3nt: TGTGCCAGCAGTGACTGGAGGGGTGGGGAGCTGTTTTTT
CDR3aa: CASSDWRGGELFF

abundance: -
j_gene: TRBJ2-7
v_gene: TRBV7-9
d_gene: TRBD2
CDR3nt: TGTGCCAGCAGCTCGACTAGCGGGAGGTACGAGCAGTACTTC
CDR3aa: CASSSTSGRYEQYF

abundance: few
j_gene: TRBJ2-2
v_gene: TRBV5-1
d_gene: TRBD2
CDR3nt: TGCGCCAGCAGCTATAGCGGGACGGTCGGGGAGCTGTTTTTT
CDR3aa: CASSYSGTVGELFF

abundance: once
j_gene: TRBJ2-1
v_gene: TRBV18
d_gene: -
CDR3nt: TGTGCCAGCTCACCGTATCAAGCCGGGACGGCATACAATGAGCAGTTCTTC
CDR3aa: CASSPYQAGTAYNEQFF

abundance: -
j_gene: TRBJ1-3
v_gene: TRBV4-1
d_gene: -
CDR3nt: TGCGCCAGCAGCCAAGATGGTACAGTCGGAAACACCATATATTTT
CDR3aa: CASSQDGTVGNTIYF

abundance: -
j_gene: TRBJ1-1
v_gene: TRBV12-5
d_gene: TRBD1
CDR3nt: TGTGCTAGTGGTAACCTGGGACAGAAAGCTTTCTTT
CDR3aa: CASGNLGQKAFF

abundance: once
j_gene: TRBJ2-7
v_gene: TRBV28
d_gene: -
CDR3nt: TGTGCCAGCAGTCCCCCCATGTCACGAGACGAGCAGTACTTC
CDR3aa: CASSPPMSRDEQYF

abundance: -
j_gene: TRBJ2-3
v_gene: TRBV28
d_gene: TRBD2
CDR3nt: TGTGCCAGCAGTTTCCTCGACCGAGCGGGAGAGCTCACAGATACGCAGTATTTT
CDR3aa: CASSFLDRAGELTDTQYF

abundance: -
j_gene: TRBJ2-7
v_gene: TRBV11-2
d_gene: TRBD2
CDR3nt: TGTGCCACCTCTCAGACTAGCGGGAGCTCCTACGAGCAGTACTTC
CDR3aa: CATSQTSGSSYEQYF

abundance: -
j_gene: TRBJ2-1
v_gene: TRBV7-2
d_gene: -
CDR3nt: TGTGCCAGCAGCTTACGGAGCTCCTACAATGAGCAGTTCTTC
CDR3aa: CASSLRSSYNEQFF

abundance: -
j_gene: TRBJ2-7
v_gene: TRBV9
d_gene: TRBD1
CDR3nt: TGTGCCAGCAGCGCCGGACAGGGTTGGGGTAACGAGCAGTACTTC
CDR3aa: CASSAGQGWGNEQYF

abundance: -
j_gene: TRBJ1-2
v_gene: TRBV19
d_gene: -
CDR3nt: TGTGCCAGTAGTCCCCCTGGTGGGGCCGATTCGGGCTACACCTTC
CDR3aa: CASSPPGGADSGYTF

abundance: few
j_gene: TRBJ1-5
v_gene: TRBV28
d_gene: -
CDR3nt: TGTGCCAGCTGGGGGGGAAATCAGCCCCAGCATTTT
CDR3aa: CASWGGNQPQHF

abundance: few
j_gene: TRBJ2-2
v_gene: TRBV29-1
d_gene: -
CDR3nt: TGCAGCGTTGACCCACAGGGTTCCGGGGAGCTGTTTTTT
CDR3aa: CSVDPQGSGELFF

abundance: once
j_gene: TRBJ2-3
v_gene: TRBV28
d_gene: TRBD2
CDR3nt: TGTGCCAGCGGGCTAGCGGGAAGCACAGATACGCAGTATTTT
CDR3aa: CASGLAGSTDTQYF

abundance: -
j_gene: TRBJ2-7
v_gene: TRBV6-6
d_gene: TRBD2
CDR3nt: TGTGCCAGCAGTGGGACTAGCGGGAGGCCATCTTACGAGCAGTACTTC
CDR3aa: CASSGTSGRPSYEQYF

abundance: -
j_gene: TRBJ2-5
v_gene: TRBV5-1
d_gene: TRBD2
CDR3nt: TGCGCCAGCAGCTTGTTAGCGGGAGGGCAAGAGACCCAGTACTTC
CDR3aa: CASSLLAGGQETQYF

abundance: -
j_gene: TRBJ2-1
v_gene: TRBV5-1
d_gene: TRBD2
CDR3nt: TGCGCCAGCACCTCTCCCGGACTAGTTGGCAATGAGCAGTTCTTC
CDR3aa: CASTSPGLVGNEQFF

abundance: once
j_gene: TRBJ1-5
v_gene: TRBV9
d_gene: -
CDR3nt: TGTGCCAGCAGCAGAAATAGCAATCAGCCCCAGCATTTT
CDR3aa: CASSRNSNQPQHF